The sequence of this TCR beta chain was determined in a study of a mutant IDH1 vaccine in newly diagnosed glioma. Study-level information: Males made up about 60% and females around 38% of treated patients, whose mean age was around 40 years.

Whole-study findings and limits: Evidence of vaccine-induced immune responses was documented in approximately 93% of patients.

TCRdb's table, derived via immunoSEQ multiplex PCR, lists solely in-frame clones and lacks some. Here the sample spans 40,000 or so clones, approximately 80% being singletons. Time point described: week 47, end of study. Alongside topical imiquimod, each dose of vaccine comprised 300 ug of mutant IDH1 20-mer peptide. On this clone itself: What it binds is not known.

The TCR originated in a man aged 18 to 35 with glioma. Some clones in this sample may be carry-over from other donors' samples. Sequences were derived from PBMCs, sampled from a glioma patient whose treatment included an IDH1 peptide vaccine.

The CDR3 nucleotides read TGTGCCAGCAGTTGGGGCCCGGGGGGCAACTATGGCTACACCTTC. This translates into CASSWGPGGNYGYTF. This sequence joins TRBV6-5 and TRBJ1-2; possible D gene TRBD1, 6 bases. CDR1 and CDR2 from the germline V gene are MNHEY and SVGAGI. There are 15 residues in the CDR3. The V gene lost 4 bases and the J gene lost 2 bases, with 14 bases spanning the gap.